Below are 31 T cell receptor beta chains sequenced from a single sample in a study of control samples from healthy donors and cancer patients. TCRdb's copy holds only in-frame clones and misses some; the assay was immunoSEQ multiplex PCR. The repertoire holds roughly 74,000 clones, 90% to 95% seen once, with approximately 4.8% in the top ten. The sequenced sample consisted of blood. The receptors were gathered from a woman aged 18-35 years in good health.

This sequence joins TRBV6-5 and TRBJ2-7; D is perhaps TRBD1 (5 bases). Germline assignment: CDR1 MNHEY and CDR2 SVGAGI. Trimming took off 10 bases at V and 3 bases at J, with 19 bases between the two ends. The CDR3 loop spans 14 amino acids. The CDR3 nucleotides read TGTGCCACCCGCAGAACAGGCTTGGTCTACGAGCAGTACTTC. Translation: CATRRTGLVYEQYF.

The rearrangement joins TRBV7-2 to TRBJ1-4, with D hard to call. Trimming shortened V by 3 bases and J by 4 bases, and 9 bases separated the two germline ends. The CDR3 sequence is 14 residues long. In germline, CDR1 is SGHTA, CDR2 FQGNSA. CDR3 DNA: TGTGCCAGCAGCTTGGGCAGGCATAATGAAAAACTGTTTTTT. Translation gives CASSLGRHNEKLFF.

The J gene is TRBJ2-1, the V gene TRBV18; perhaps TRBD2 as D (5 bases). Deletions cut 1 base from V and 7 bases from J, with 14 bases between. Germline V gene sequence: CDR1 KGHSH, CDR2 LQKENI. The CDR3 loop spans 15 amino acids. The CDR3 nucleotides are TGTGCCAGCTCACCACTCACCGGGCCGGGGAATGAGCAGTTCTTC. Protein: CASSPLTGPGNEQFF.

The V call is TRBV6-5, the J call TRBJ2-7; tentatively, D is TRBD1 or TRBD2 (7 bases each). The CDR3 runs to 15 residues. In germline, CDR1 is MNHEY, CDR2 SVGAGI. Trimming shortened V by 6 bases and J by 3 bases, and 18 bases separated the two germline ends. CDR3 residues: CASRAGRDSHYEQYF. In DNA form, the CDR3 reads TGTGCCAGCAGGGCGGGGAGGGACAGCCACTACGAGCAGTACTTC.

This chain connects TRBV24-1 to TRBJ2-5; the match to TRBD1 covers 7 bases. Trimming cost V 3 bases and J 5 bases; bases outside gene matches: 8. The V gene's germline CDR1 is KGHDR and CDR2 SFDVKD. The CDR3 sequence is 15 residues long. DNA for the CDR3: TGTGCCACCAGTGATCGGACAGGCGAGAGGGAGACCCAGTACTTC. Translating it yields CATSDRTGERETQYF.

The chain carries TRBV6-5 and TRBJ1-6; TRBD1 matches at 7 bases. V gave up 6 bases and J gave up 14 bases; unmatched junction bases: 13. CDR3 length equals 14 residues. CDR1 and CDR2 (germline): MNHEY, SVGAGI. CDR3 residues: CASRRDGQAVSLHF. DNA of the CDR3: TGTGCCAGCAGAAGGGACGGACAGGCGGTTTCCCTCCACTTT.

The chain links TRBV6-6 to TRBJ2-6, with a tentative D call TRBD1 (6 bases). The V end was cut by 5 bases, the J end by 0 bases, with 14 bases between. CDR1 is MNHNY and CDR2 is SVGAGI in the germline V gene (reference sequence). The CDR3 has 17 residues. The CDR3 DNA reads TGTGCCAGCAGTCGGTATCACAGGGCCTCTGGGGCCAACGTCCTGACTTTC. Amino acid sequence: CASSRYHRASGANVLTF.

The chain carries TRBV2 and TRBJ2-3, with D maybe TRBD1 (6 bases). With 5 bases removed from V and 0 bases from J, the gap between germline ends came to 9 bases. There are 14 residues in the CDR3. CDR1 SNHLY and CDR2 FYNNEI come from the germline V gene. This chain's CDR3 is CASSPRGSTDTQYF. As DNA, the CDR3 is TGTGCCAGCAGTCCCAGGGGCAGCACAGATACGCAGTATTTT.

V is TRBV6-9 and J is TRBJ2-7; D is possibly TRBD1 (7 bases). Trimming stripped 3 bases from V and 3 bases from J, with 15 bases between. The CDR3 is 15 amino acids. Germline CDR1 and CDR2: MNHGY and SVAAGI. Here the CDR3 reads CASSYGGRGIYEQYF. As DNA, the CDR3 is TGTGCCAGCAGTTACGGGGGCAGGGGGATCTACGAGCAGTACTTC.

The chain couples TRBV7-8 to TRBJ2-5; D is uncertain. The CDR3 length is 12 residues. V lost 3 bases and J 5 bases, leaving 7 bases between the germline ends. Germline CDR1 reads SGHVS; CDR2 reads FQNEAQ. DNA for the CDR3: TGTGCCAGCAGCTTGAATTCGGAGACCCAGTACTTC. Its translation: CASSLNSETQYF.

This clone has a handful of counts. The V and J genes are TRBV6-1 and TRBJ2-3; TRBD1 matches 9 bases. J lost 3 bases, V lost 0 bases, and 4 bases had no gene match. CDR1 and CDR2 from the germline V gene are MNHNS and SASEGT. This CDR3 region has 16 residues. The CDR3: CASSEAKGQGTDTQYF. The CDR3 DNA sequence: TGTGCCAGCAGTGAAGCGAAGGGACAGGGAACAGATACGCAGTATTTT.

V and J are TRBV2 and TRBJ2-5; TRBD2 agrees at 14 bases. The ends lost 6 bases at V and 5 bases at J; junction bases unmatched: 2. Germline CDR1 is SNHLY and CDR2 is FYNNEI. The CDR3 spans 14 residues. This chain's CDR3 is CASRTSGGVETQYF. CDR3 nucleotides: TGTGCCAGCAGGACTAGCGGGGGGGTTGAGACCCAGTACTTC.

With respect to this clone: The junction departs from the called germline gene at one end, perhaps through a read error. The sample has other DNA sequences that encode this CDR3 too. The V call is TRBV6-5, the J call TRBJ2-2; TRBD1 agrees at 7 bases. From germline, CDR1 is MNHEY and CDR2 SVGAGI. The CDR3 is 16 amino acids. For the CDR3, the DNA is TGTGCCAGCAGTTACGGCACAGGGGACAACACCGGAGAGCTGTTTTTT. It encodes CASSYGTGDNTGELFF.

V is TRBV10-3 and J is TRBJ1-2, with TRBD1 matching 9 bases. The CDR3 is made up of 17 amino acids. The J segment lost 4 bases and the V segment lost 3 bases, leaving 12 bases of the junction unmatched. Germline values: CDR1 ENHRY, CDR2 SYGVKD. CDR3 in amino acids: CAISESPTLTGGYGYTF. DNA of the CDR3: TGTGCCATCAGTGAATCCCCGACCCTGACAGGGGGCTATGGCTACACCTTC.

The rearrangement uses TRBV10-3 and TRBJ2-7; 9 positions match TRBD1. Trimming at V came to 6 bases and at J to 1 base, leaving 1 base not matched to a gene. Germline CDR1 ENHRY, CDR2 SYGVKD. The CDR3 covers 13 residues. CDR3 sequence (DNA): TGTGCCATCAGGGGGACAGGGTCCTACGAGCAGTACTTC. This gives the protein CAIRGTGSYEQYF.

The chain recombines TRBV21-1 with TRBJ1-5. TRBV21-1 is flagged as a pseudogene. The CDR3 extends over 15 amino acids. The CDR3 DNA follows: TGTGCCAGCAGCAAAGCGCTTTCCCGGGGCCAGCCCCAGCATTTT. It yields the protein CASSKALSRGQPQHF.

This clone has a single count. DNA for the CDR3: TGTGCCAGCAGCTTAGATAGTTTGCCAGTCCCCAATGAGCAGTTCTTC. The encoded protein is CASSLDSLPVPNEQFF. J is TRBJ2-1 and V is TRBV11-2; no clear D. V lost 0 bases and J lost 6, with 15 bases in between. This CDR3 has 16 residues. Germline-derived CDR1 and CDR2 are SGHAT and FQNNGV.

The gene calls are TRBV9 and TRBJ1-6; TRBD1 matches at 7 bases. The CDR3 has 17 residues. The J segment lost 8 bases and the V segment lost 3 bases, leaving 14 bases of the junction unmatched. Germline V gives CDR1 SGDLS, CDR2 YYNGEE. CDR3 DNA sequence: TGTGCCAGCAGCGCCCCCCCCGGGACAGAGATTTATTCACCCCTCCACTTT. Translated: CASSAPPGTEIYSPLHF.

V is TRBV11-2 and J is TRBJ2-5; TRBD1 matches at 7 bases. The J call is in doubt because the DNA end fits TRBJ2-7 better. Germline lookup yields CDR1 SGHAT and CDR2 FQNNGV. The length of the CDR3 is 12 residues. DNA of the CDR3: TGTGCCAGCAGCCGGGACAGCTACGAGCAGTACTTC. Protein product: CASSRDSYEQYF.

For this clone: The identical CDR3 is also encoded by other nucleotide sequences in the sample. The chain links TRBV3-1 (or the pseudogene TRBV3-2) to TRBJ1-6; weak D call: TRBD1 (5 bases). V was shortened by 4 bases and J by 5 bases, with 15 bases between the two germline ends. This CDR3 contains 16 residues. Looked up from germline, CDR1 is LGHDT and CDR2 is YNNKEL (reference sequence). This chain's CDR3 is CASSPRGGLDNSPLHF. In DNA, the CDR3 is TGTGCCAGCAGCCCGCGTGGGGGACTTGATAATTCACCCCTCCACTTT.

This clone was seen a handful of times. The genes are TRBV6-6 and TRBJ1-1; a possible D gene is TRBD1 (5 bases). Germline values: CDR1 MNHNY, CDR2 SVGAGI (reference sequence). Trimming took 2 bases from V and 1 from J, leaving 14 bases between them. The CDR3 loop spans 16 amino acids. CDR3 nucleotide sequence: TGTGCCAGCAGTTACGGGCTTGGGGGTTCGAACACTGAAGCTTTCTTT. Protein product: CASSYGLGGSNTEAFF.

The rearrangement uses TRBV12-3 or TRBV12-4 and TRBJ1-1; TRBD1 is a possible D gene (5 bases). With 7 bases removed from V and 6 bases from J, the gap between germline ends came to 9 bases. The CDR3 has 11 residues. CDR3 coding DNA: TGTGCCAGCACCCAGGGAGCTGAAGCTTTCTTT. It specifies CASTQGAEAFF.

This chain links TRBV7-8 with TRBJ2-7; 7 bases are shared with TRBD1. Trimming at V came to 1 base and at J to 4 bases, leaving 1 base not matched to a gene. The CDR3 sequence is 13 residues long. CDR1 and CDR2 (germline): SGHVS, FQNEAQ. CDR3 bases: TGTGCCAGCAGCTTAGGGGACAGATACGAGCAGTACTTC. Its translation is CASSLGDRYEQYF.

This rearrangement joins TRBV15 to TRBJ1-4; 7 positions agree with TRBD1. In germline, CDR1 is LNHNV, CDR2 YYDKDF (reference sequence). This CDR3 is built from 17 residues. V dropped 5 bases and J dropped 3; count of bases not matched to a gene: 12. Written as DNA, the CDR3 is TGTGCCACCAGCGGGGACAGTCGGGCAGTTCCTAATGAAAAACTGTTTTTT. Protein sequence: CATSGDSRAVPNEKLFF.

In DNA form, the CDR3 reads TGTGCCAGCAGCCAAGACAGCCCTAGCACAGATACGCAGTATTTT. As protein: CASSQDSPSTDTQYF. The rearrangement uses TRBV3-1 (or the pseudogene TRBV3-2) and TRBJ2-3; D not certain. Germline lookup yields CDR1 LGHDT and CDR2 YNNKEL (reference sequence). Deletions cut 0 bases from V and 0 bases from J, with 7 bases between. CDR3 length: 15 residues.

The chain's CDR3 is CASMTGGGTDTQYF. DNA for the CDR3: TGTGCCAGCATGACCGGAGGGGGCACAGATACGCAGTATTTT. The V call is TRBV28, the J call TRBJ2-3; D might be TRBD2 (6 bases). Germline V gene data show CDR1 as MDHEN and CDR2 as SYDVKM. The CDR3 spans 14 residues. The ends were cut back, 7 bases at V and 1 base at J, with 12 bases in the middle.

A single count supports this clone. The rearrangement links TRBV7-9 to TRBJ1-2; 12 positions agree with TRBD1. Trimming cost V 5 bases and J 4 bases; bases outside gene matches: 14. This CDR3 has 18 residues. Germline assignment: CDR1 SEHNR and CDR2 FQNEAQ (reference sequence). The CDR3 here is CASSMLGGQGARGYGYTF. The CDR3 coding sequence is TGTGCCAGCAGCATGCTGGGGGGACAGGGGGCACGGGGCTATGGCTACACCTTC.

The V call is TRBV7-2, the J call TRBJ2-3; D ambiguous. The CDR3 covers 13 residues. Trimming shortened V by 5 bases and J by 6 bases, and 12 bases separated the two germline ends. Germline V gene lookup returns CDR1 SGHTA and CDR2 FQGNSA. The CDR3 DNA follows: TGTGCCAGCAGCCCGAAAATCGGGGATACGCAGTATTTT. Encoded protein: CASSPKIGDTQYF. Complete variable domain (other parts from reference TRBV7-2 and TRBJ2-3): GAGVSQSPSNKVTEKGKDVELRCDPISGHTALYWYRQSLGQGLEFLIYFQGNSAPDKSGLPSDRFSAERTGGSVSTLTIQRTQQEDSAVYLCASSPKIGDTQYFGPGTRLTVL.

This chain uses TRBV7-6 with TRBJ1-1; no reliable D call. Trimming pared 5 bases from V and 5 bases from J, leaving 12 bases between. Germline V gene data show CDR1 as SGHVS and CDR2 as FNYEAQ. The CDR3 contains 13 residues. In nucleotides, the CDR3 is TGTGCCAGCAGCCCAGGACCGAGAACTGAAGCTTTCTTT. This sequence encodes CASSPGPRTEAFF.

This chain uses TRBV5-1 with TRBJ2-1; 9 nucleotides line up with TRBD2. J lost 3 bases, V lost 7 bases, and 8 bases had no gene match. The CDR3 covers 15 residues. Per germline, CDR1 SGHRS and CDR2 YFSETQ. This CDR3 reads CASSRETSGYNEQFF. In DNA, the CDR3 is TGCGCCAGCTCTCGTGAGACTAGCGGCTACAATGAGCAGTTCTTC.

This chain uses TRBV7-9 with TRBJ1-1; D may be TRBD1 (6 bases). With 5 bases removed from V and 12 bases from J, the gap between germline ends came to 13 bases. Germline assignment: CDR1 SEHNR and CDR2 FQNEAQ (reference sequence). The CDR3 spans 11 residues. The CDR3, as DNA: TGTGCCAGCAGCCCCGCAGGGGAGACTTTCTTT. Translating gives CASSPAGETFF.